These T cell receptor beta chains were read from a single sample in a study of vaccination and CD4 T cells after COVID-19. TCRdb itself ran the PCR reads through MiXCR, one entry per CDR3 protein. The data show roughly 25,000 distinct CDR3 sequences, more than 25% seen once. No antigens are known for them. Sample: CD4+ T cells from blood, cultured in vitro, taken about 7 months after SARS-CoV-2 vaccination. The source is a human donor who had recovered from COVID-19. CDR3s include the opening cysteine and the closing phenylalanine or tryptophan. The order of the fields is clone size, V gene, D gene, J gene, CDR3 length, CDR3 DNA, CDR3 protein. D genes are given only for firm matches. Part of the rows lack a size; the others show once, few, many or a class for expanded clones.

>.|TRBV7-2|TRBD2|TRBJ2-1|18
TGTGCCAGCAGCTTAACCCAGATGACTAGCGGGAGGGCCTTTGAGCAGTTCTTC
CASSLTQMTSGRAFEQFF
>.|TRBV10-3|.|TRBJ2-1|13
TGTGCCATCAGTTCCTTAGTGAGTAATGAGCAGTTCTTC
CAISSLVSNEQFF
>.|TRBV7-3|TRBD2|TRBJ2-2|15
TGTGCCACCACTAAAGTAGCGGGATCTCACGGGGAGCTGTTTTTT
CATTKVAGSHGELFF
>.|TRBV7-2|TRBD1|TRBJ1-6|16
TGTGCCAGCAGCACGGGACAGGGATCCTATAATTCACCCCTCCACTTT
CASSTGQGSYNSPLHF
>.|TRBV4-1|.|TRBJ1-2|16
TGCGCCAGCAGCCGGGGACTCGCTCGGGGGAACTATGGCTACACCTTC
CASSRGLARGNYGYTF
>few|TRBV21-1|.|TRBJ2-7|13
TGTGCCAGCAGCCCTAGGACAAACTACGAGCAGTACTTC
CASSPRTNYEQYF
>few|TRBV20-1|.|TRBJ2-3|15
TGCAGTGCTAGATCCGCGTTAGGGGGCACAGATACGCAGTATTTT
CSARSALGGTDTQYF
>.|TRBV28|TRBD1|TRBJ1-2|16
TGTGCCAGCAGTTCACCCCGTAGACAGGGTGGGATCGGCTACACCTTC
CASSSPRRQGGIGYTF
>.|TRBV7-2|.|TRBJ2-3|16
TGTGCCAACAGTCATAGCCCTAGCAGAGTCACAGATACGCAGTATTTT
CANSHSPSRVTDTQYF
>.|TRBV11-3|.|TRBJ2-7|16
TGTGCCAGCAGCCTCGGAGGGGGGCAAAGCTCCTACGAGCAGTACTTC
CASSLGGGQSSYEQYF
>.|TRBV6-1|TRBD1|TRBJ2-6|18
TGTGCCAGCAGCGTCCAGACAGGGGGCCTGGGGGGGGCCAACGTCCTGACTTTC
CASSVQTGGLGGANVLTF
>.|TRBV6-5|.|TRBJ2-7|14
TGTGCCAGCAGTTACCGCCAGGGGGGCTACGAGCAGTACTTC
CASSYRQGGYEQYF
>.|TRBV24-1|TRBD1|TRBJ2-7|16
TGTGCCACCAGTGACCGCCGGACAGGGAACCCCTACGAGCAGTACTTC
CATSDRRTGNPYEQYF
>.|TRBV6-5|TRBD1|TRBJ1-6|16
TGTGCCAGCAGTTCCCCGGCGGGACAGGGGGCGCTTACCCTCCACTTT
CASSSPAGQGALTLHF
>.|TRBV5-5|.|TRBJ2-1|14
TGTGCCAGCAGCTTGATTGTGACAGGCAATGAGCAGTTCTTC
CASSLIVTGNEQFF
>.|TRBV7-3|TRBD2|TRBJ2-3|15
TGTGCCAGCAGCTCACGGGGAGGGAATGCGGATACGCAGTATTTT
CASSSRGGNADTQYF
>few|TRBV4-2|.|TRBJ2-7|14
TGTGCCAGCAGCCACACCGGGTCCAACTACGAGCAGTACTTC
CASSHTGSNYEQYF
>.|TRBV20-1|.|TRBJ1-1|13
TGCAGTGCTAGGGTGGGGGGGAGGACTGAAGCTTTCTTT
CSARVGGRTEAFF
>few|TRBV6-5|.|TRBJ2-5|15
TGTGCCAGCAGTTACTTTGGACTACCTCAAGAGACCCAGTACTTC
CASSYFGLPQETQYF
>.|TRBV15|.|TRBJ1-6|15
TGTGCCACCAGCAGAGGGGGGGGGAGTGATTCACCCCTCCACTTT
CATSRGGGSDSPLHF
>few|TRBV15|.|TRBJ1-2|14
TGTGCCACCAGCAGAGAGGTGGCAGTTCAGGACTACACCTTC
CATSREVAVQDYTF
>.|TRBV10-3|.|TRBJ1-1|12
TGTGCCACCTGGCGGGGGAACACTGAAGCTTTCTTT
CATWRGNTEAFF
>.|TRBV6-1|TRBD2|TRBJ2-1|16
TGTGCCAGCAGTGAAAGGGACCGGGGGGGTAGGGATGGGCAGTTCTTC
CASSERDRGGRDGQFF
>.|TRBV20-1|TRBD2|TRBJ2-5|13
TGCAGTGCGCCCGGACTAGCGGAAGAGACCCAGTACTTC
CSAPGLAEETQYF
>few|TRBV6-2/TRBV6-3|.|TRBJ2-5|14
TGTGCCAGCAGTTACTCGGTAGCAGGAGGGACCCAGTACTTC
CASSYSVAGGTQYF
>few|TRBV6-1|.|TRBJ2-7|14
TGTGCCAGCAGTAAGCGAGCCCCACCCTACGAGCAGTACTTC
CASSKRAPPYEQYF
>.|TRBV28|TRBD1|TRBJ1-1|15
TGTGCCAGCAGCCGCCGACAGGGGGCGTCGACTGAAGCTTTCTTT
CASSRRQGASTEAFF
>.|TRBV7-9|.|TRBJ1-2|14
TGTGCCAGCAGCTTAGTCCAGGGCGGCTATGGCTACACCTTC
CASSLVQGGYGYTF
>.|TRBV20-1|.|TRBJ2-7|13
TGCAGTGCTATCGCGACTAGTTCCTACGAGCAGTACTTC
CSAIATSSYEQYF
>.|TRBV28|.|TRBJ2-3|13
TGTGCCAGCAGTCACTCCCGCACAGATACGCAGTATTTT
CASSHSRTDTQYF
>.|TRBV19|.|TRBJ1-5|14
TGTGCCAGTAGTATGCAGACAGGCAATCAGCCCCAGCATTTT
CASSMQTGNQPQHF
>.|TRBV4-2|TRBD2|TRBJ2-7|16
TGTGCCAGCAGCCAAGACTCTAGCGGGAGTCTCTACGAGCAGTACTTC
CASSQDSSGSLYEQYF
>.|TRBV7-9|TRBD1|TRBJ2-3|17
TGTGCCAGCAGCATATATTTGGGACAGGGAGGGACAGATACGCAGTATTTT
CASSIYLGQGGTDTQYF
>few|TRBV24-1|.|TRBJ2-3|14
TGTGCCACCTCTGAGCGGACCAGCACAGATACGCAGTATTTT
CATSERTSTDTQYF
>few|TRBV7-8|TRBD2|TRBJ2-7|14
TGTGCCAGCAGACCGACTAGCGGGAGGTTTCGTTTACAATTC
CASRPTSGRFRLQF
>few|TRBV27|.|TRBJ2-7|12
TGTGCCAGCAGTTTTTCTGGCTCCGAGCAGTACTTC
CASSFSGSEQYF
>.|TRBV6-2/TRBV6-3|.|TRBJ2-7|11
TGTGCCAGCAGAGAACGCCACGAGCAGTACTTC
CASRERHEQYF
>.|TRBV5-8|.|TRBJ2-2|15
TGTGCCAGCAGGCCTGGGGTCTACAACACCGGGGAGCTGTTTTTT
CASRPGVYNTGELFF
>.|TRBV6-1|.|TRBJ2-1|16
TGTGCCAGCCGACTCGCGGGGATGGCCTCCTACAATGAGCAGTTCTTC
CASRLAGMASYNEQFF
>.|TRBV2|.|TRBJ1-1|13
TGTGCCAGCAGTGAAGGTCTAAACACTGAAGCTTTCTTT
CASSEGLNTEAFF